One sample yielded the 2 T cell receptor beta chains listed below, sequenced in a study of shared clonotypes between healthy human individuals. Sequencing was performed with immunoSEQ multiplex PCR; in TCRdb, only in-frame clones are kept and a portion is missing. The sample carries roughly 1,600,000 clones, approximately 98.5% recorded once. The sample consisted of naive CD4+ T cells sorted from blood. Noted subset: CD45RA+ positively selected. The receptors stem from a man aged 30 to 39 in good health.

The J gene is TRBJ1-2, the V gene TRBV28; no clear D. Trimming cost V 4 bases and J 8 bases, with 11 bases left between them. Germline CDR1 and CDR2: MDHEN and SYDVKM. There are 12 residues in the CDR3. CDR3 nucleotide sequence: TGTGCCAGCAGTTCCGGACCGTGGGGCTACACCTTC. It codes for CASSSGPWGYTF.

V is TRBV4-1 and J is TRBJ2-7; 7 nucleotides align to TRBD2. The CDR3 is 16 amino acids. Germline V gives CDR1 MGHRA, CDR2 YSYEKL. V was pared by 3 bases and J by 0 bases, with 8 bases of the junction left unmatched. CDR3 in amino acids: CASSHRGGLSSYEQYF. DNA of the CDR3: TGCGCCAGCAGCCACCGCGGGGGACTGAGCTCCTACGAGCAGTACTTC.